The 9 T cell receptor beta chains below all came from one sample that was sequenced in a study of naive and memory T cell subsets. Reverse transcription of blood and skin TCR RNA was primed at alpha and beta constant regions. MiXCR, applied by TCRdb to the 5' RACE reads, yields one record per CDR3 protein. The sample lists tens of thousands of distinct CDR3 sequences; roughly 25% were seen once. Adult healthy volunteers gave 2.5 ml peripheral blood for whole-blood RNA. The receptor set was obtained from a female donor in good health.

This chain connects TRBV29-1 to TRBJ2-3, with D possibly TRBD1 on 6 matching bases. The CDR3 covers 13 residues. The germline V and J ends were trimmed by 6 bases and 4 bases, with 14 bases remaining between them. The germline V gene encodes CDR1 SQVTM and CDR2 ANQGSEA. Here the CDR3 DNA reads TGCAGCGTCCCCGTGGCAGGGGCAGATACGCAGTATTTT. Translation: CSVPVAGADTQYF.

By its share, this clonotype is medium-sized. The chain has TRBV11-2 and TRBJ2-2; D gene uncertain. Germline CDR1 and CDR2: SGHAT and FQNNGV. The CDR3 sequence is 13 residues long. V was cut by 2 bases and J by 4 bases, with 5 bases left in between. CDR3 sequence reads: CASSLTGTGELFF. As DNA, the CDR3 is TGTGCCAGCAGCTTAACGGGCACCGGGGAGCTGTTTTTT.

The CDR3 DNA sequence: TGTGCCAGCAGCCTACCGGACAGGAGTTACAATGAGCAGTTCTTC. This encodes CASSLPDRSYNEQFF. The chain links TRBV4-2 to TRBJ2-1; 7 bases are a match to TRBD1. V was clipped by 4 bases and J by 4 bases; unmatched bases: 7. The CDR3 spans 15 residues. Germline V gene lookup returns CDR1 LGHNA and CDR2 YNFKEQ.

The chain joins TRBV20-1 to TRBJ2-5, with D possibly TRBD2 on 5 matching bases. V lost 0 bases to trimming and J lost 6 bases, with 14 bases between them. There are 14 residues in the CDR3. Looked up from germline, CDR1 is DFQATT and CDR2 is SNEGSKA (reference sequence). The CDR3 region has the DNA TGCAGTGCTAGAGATCTTCCCGGGGAGAAGACCCAGTACTTC. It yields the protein CSARDLPGEKTQYF.

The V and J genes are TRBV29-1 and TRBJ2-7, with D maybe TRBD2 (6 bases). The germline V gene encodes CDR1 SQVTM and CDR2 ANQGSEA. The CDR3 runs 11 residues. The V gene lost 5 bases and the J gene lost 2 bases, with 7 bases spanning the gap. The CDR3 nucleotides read TGCAGCGTTTTAGCGGCCTACGAGCAGTACTTC. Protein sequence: CSVLAAYEQYF.

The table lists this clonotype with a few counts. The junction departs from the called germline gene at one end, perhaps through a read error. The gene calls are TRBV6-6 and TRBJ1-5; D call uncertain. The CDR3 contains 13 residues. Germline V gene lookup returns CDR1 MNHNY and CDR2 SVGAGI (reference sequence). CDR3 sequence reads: CASSYRDDQPQNF. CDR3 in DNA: TGTGCCAGCAGTTACCGAGACGATCAGCCCCAGAATTTT.

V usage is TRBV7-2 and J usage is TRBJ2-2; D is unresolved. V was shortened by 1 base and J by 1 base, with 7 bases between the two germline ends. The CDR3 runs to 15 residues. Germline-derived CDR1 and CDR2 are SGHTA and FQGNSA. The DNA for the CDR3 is TGTGCCAGCAGCTTAGTGGCGGTGAACACCGGGGAGCTGTTTTTT. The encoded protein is CASSLVAVNTGELFF.

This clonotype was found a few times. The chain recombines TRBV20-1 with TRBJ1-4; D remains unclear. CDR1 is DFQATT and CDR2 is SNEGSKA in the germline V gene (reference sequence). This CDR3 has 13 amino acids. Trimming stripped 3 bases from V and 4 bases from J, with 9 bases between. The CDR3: CSASAGINEKLFF. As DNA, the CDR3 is TGCAGTGCTAGTGCCGGGATTAATGAAAAACTGTTTTTT.

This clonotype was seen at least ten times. CDR3 nucleotides: TGCAGCGTTGAAGGAAGGAGGTTCGATGAGCAGTTCTTC. It specifies CSVEGRRFDEQFF. The chain couples TRBV29-1 to TRBJ2-1; D is perhaps TRBD2 (5 bases). Deletions cut 1 base from V and 8 bases from J, with 12 bases between. Germline assignment: CDR1 SQVTM and CDR2 ANQGSEA. The CDR3 consists of 13 residues.